The rows below give T cell receptor beta chains drawn from one sample of a study of neurological immune-mediated disorders. From the 5' RACE reads, TCRdb called clonotypes with MiXCR, one entry per CDR3 protein. The sample gives 45,000 or so distinct CDR3 sequences, more than 5% of which show up once; about 0.5% is in the top ten. Sample: CD4+ T cells from blood. These receptors all come from a woman between 35 and 50 years old in good health. Each CDR3 is given with its conserved first and last residue. The D gene is left open where the match is weak. The size of a clone is reported for some rows only, either as once, few or many, or as a class for expanded clones.

.,TRBJ2-5,many,TRBV18,TGTGCCAGCTCACCTCTTGAGACCCAGTACTTC,CASSPLETQYF
.,TRBJ1-2,many,TRBV6-5,TGTGCCAGCAGTTACTCCGGACTCGGAGGCGGCTACTATGGCTACACCTTC,CASSYSGLGGGYYGYTF
.,TRBJ2-7,.,TRBV18,TGTGCCAGCTCACCACCTGCGGGACTTTCTTACGAGCAGTACTTC,CASSPPAGLSYEQYF
.,TRBJ1-2,many,TRBV20-1,TGCAGTGCTAGCCTCCGACTGGCCTTTGGCTACACCTTC,CSASLRLAFGYTF
.,TRBJ1-1,many,TRBV6-5,TGTGCCAGCAGGCGGAACACTGAAGCTTTCTTT,CASRRNTEAFF
TRBD2,TRBJ2-2,many,TRBV7-7,TGTGCCAGCAGCCCAAGCATATTAGCGGGGGGCACCGGGGAGCTGTTTTTT,CASSPSILAGGTGELFF
.,TRBJ2-6,.,TRBV5-4,TGTGCCAGCAGCTCGTCGAGAGCTGGGGCCAACGTCCTGACTTTC,CASSSSRAGANVLTF
TRBD2,TRBJ2-1,many,TRBV11-2,TGTGCCAGCAGCCGGACTAGCCTCGTCTTGTCCTACAATGAGCAGTTCTTC,CASSRTSLVLSYNEQFF
.,TRBJ2-7,many,TRBV29-1,TGCAGCGTTGAATTTAGTTACGAGCAGTACTTC,CSVEFSYEQYF
TRBD2,TRBJ2-7,.,TRBV19,TGTGCCAGTAGTCCGGGGACTAGCGGTTACTACGAGCAGTACTTC,CASSPGTSGYYEQYF
.,TRBJ1-1,many,TRBV5-1,TGCGCCAGCAGCTTGTCAGGGAGTCTGAACACTGAAGCTTTCTTT,CASSLSGSLNTEAFF
TRBD2,TRBJ2-3,many,TRBV20-1,TGCAGTGCCCCCCCCTCGACGTTAGCGGGAGATACGCAGTATTTT,CSAPPSTLAGDTQYF
.,TRBJ1-1,many,TRBV5-1,TGCGCCAGCAACTTCAATAGTGGGGGTATGAACACTGAAGCTTTCTTT,CASNFNSGGMNTEAFF
.,TRBJ2-5,few,TRBV20-1,TGCAGTGCCACGGGACGGCAAGAGACCCAGTACTTC,CSATGRQETQYF
TRBD1,TRBJ2-5,many,TRBV28,TGTGCCAGCAGCAAGCAGACAGGGGCTGCAGAGACCCAGTACTTC,CASSKQTGAAETQYF
.,TRBJ1-1,many,TRBV25-1,TGTGCCAGCAGTGACCGCGCGGGGACTGAAGCTTTCTTT,CASSDRAGTEAFF
TRBD1,TRBJ2-4,many,TRBV29-1,TGCAGCGTTGGGACAGGGTTTGGGAAAAACATTCAGTACTTC,CSVGTGFGKNIQYF
TRBD1,TRBJ2-3,many,TRBV20-1,TGCAGTGCTGGGGACAGGGGCACAGATACGCAGTATTTT,CSAGDRGTDTQYF
.,TRBJ1-1,few,TRBV5-1,TGCGCCAGCAGCTTGAGGGGGGCCACTGAAGCTTTCTTT,CASSLRGATEAFF
TRBD1,TRBJ1-5,many,TRBV20-1,TGCAGTGCCGGAAACGACAGGGAAGGCAATCAGCCCCAGCATTTT,CSAGNDREGNQPQHF
.,TRBJ2-7,many,TRBV6-2/TRBV6-3,TGTGCCAGCAGCCGGGACATGGTTTTGGACGAGCAGTACTTC,CASSRDMVLDEQYF
.,TRBJ2-5,many,TRBV29-1,TGCAGCGTTTTGGAGGGCGAAAAGACCCAGTACTTC,CSVLEGEKTQYF
TRBD1,TRBJ1-3,many,TRBV6-6,TGTGCCAGCAGTTTATCGGGACAGGAACGAAACACCATATATTTT,CASSLSGQERNTIYF
.,TRBJ1-1,many,TRBV5-1,TGCGCCAGCAGCTTGGAATTGAGGAACACTGAAGCTTTCTTT,CASSLELRNTEAFF
.,TRBJ1-5,many,TRBV7-2,TGTGCCAGCAGCTTGGGGGGGGTTGGTCAGCCCCAGCATTTT,CASSLGGVGQPQHF
.,TRBJ2-1,many,TRBV20-1,TGCAGGGGGGGCGACAGCGATGAGCAGTTCTTC,CRGGDSDEQFF
.,TRBJ2-1,many,TRBV10-3,TGTGCCATCGGGACGGTCCTCTACAATGAGCAGTTCTTC,CAIGTVLYNEQFF
TRBD1,TRBJ2-5,many,TRBV9,TGTGCCAGCAGCGTATCGGGGACAGGGGTCCAAGAGACCCAGTACTTC,CASSVSGTGVQETQYF
TRBD2,TRBJ2-3,many,TRBV5-1,TGCGCCAGCAGGACGGGAGGGCTGACAGATACGCAGTATTTT,CASRTGGLTDTQYF
.,TRBJ2-3,many,TRBV20-1,TGCAGTGCTAGAGAGCGGGGATTATGGGTCACAGATACGCAGTATTTT,CSARERGLWVTDTQYF
.,TRBJ1-3,many,TRBV6-5,TGTGCCAGCACCCTGCAGGGCCCTGGAAACACCATATATTTT,CASTLQGPGNTIYF
TRBD2,TRBJ2-1,once,TRBV7-9,TGTGCCAGCAGCCCAATACTATCGGGAGGCGATGAGCAGTTCTTC,CASSPILSGGDEQFF
TRBD1,TRBJ2-1,many,TRBV5-1,TGCGCCAGCAGCTTTGGGACAGGTCTTAATGAGCAGTTCTTC,CASSFGTGLNEQFF
TRBD1,TRBJ2-3,many,TRBV28,TGTGCCAGCAGTTTACCCCGGGACAGGGACACAGATACGCAGTATTTT,CASSLPRDRDTDTQYF
.,TRBJ2-7,many,TRBV20-1,TGCAGTGCTGCCGGGACGGACTCCTACGAGCAGTACTTC,CSAAGTDSYEQYF
.,TRBJ2-3,many,TRBV4-3,TGCGCCAGCAGCCAAGACGGAAGCACAGATACGCAGTATTTT,CASSQDGSTDTQYF
.,TRBJ1-3,many,TRBV7-6,TGTGCCAGCAGCTTAGTTCGGCCGCCTGGAAACACCATATATTTT,CASSLVRPPGNTIYF
TRBD2,TRBJ2-5,many,TRBV29-1,TGCAGCGTTGAGTTAGCGGGAGTGGAGACCCAGTACTTC,CSVELAGVETQYF
.,TRBJ1-5,many,TRBV20-1,TGCAGTGCTGAAGGAGAGGGCGCCCAGCATTTT,CSAEGEGAQHF
TRBD1,TRBJ1-1,many,TRBV14,TGTGCCAGCAGCCATGGACAGGGGCGGAACACTGAAGCTTTCTTT,CASSHGQGRNTEAFF
.,TRBJ2-5,many,TRBV27,TGTGCCAGCAGCCCCTCCCCCGGGGAAGAGACCCAGTACTTC,CASSPSPGEETQYF
.,TRBJ1-4,many,TRBV20-1,TGCAGTGCTAGAGAGCGATTTGAAAAACTGTTTTTT,CSARERFEKLFF
.,TRBJ1-5,many,TRBV28,TGTGCCAGCAGTTCGACACGGCGACGGCCCCAGCATTTT,CASSSTRRRPQHF
.,TRBJ2-5,many,TRBV5-1,TGCGCCAGCAGTCCCAAAGGGGCGGGAGAGACCCAGTACTTC,CASSPKGAGETQYF
TRBD2,TRBJ2-1,many,TRBV12-3/TRBV12-4,TGTGCCAGCAGTCCCCTTAGCGGGCTCCGCAACAATGAGCAGTTCTTC,CASSPLSGLRNNEQFF